Described below is a single TCR beta chain sequence and its context. Its antigen is unknown. V shed 5 bases and J shed 0 bases, with 11 bases lying between them. Per the germline V gene, CDR1 is LNHDA and CDR2 is SQIVND (reference sequence). The CDR3 consists of 14 residues. The sample is drawn from a study of T cells in localized non-small cell lung cancer. Study-wide results and caveats: Across samples, adjacent lung featured a median roughly 60 of the top 100 tumor clones. Of the tissues analyzed, uninvolved adjacent lung showed maximal T cell clonality, greater than tumor. Sequencing, confined to only one tumor region, leaves heterogeneity possible.

Here immunoSEQ multiplex PCR was the method, and the copy in TCRdb shows in-frame clones only, minus some. The table shows about 52,000 clones, with around 84% occurring only once. The sample in question was PBMCs, obtained before any cancer treatment. The clonotype originates from a female donor with stage II lung adenocarcinoma. The chain carries TRBV19 and TRBJ2-7; D might be TRBD1 (5 bases). Written as DNA, the CDR3 is TGTGCCAGTAGTTCAGACAGACACTCCTACGAGCAGTACTTC. Translated, it gives CASSSDRHSYEQYF.